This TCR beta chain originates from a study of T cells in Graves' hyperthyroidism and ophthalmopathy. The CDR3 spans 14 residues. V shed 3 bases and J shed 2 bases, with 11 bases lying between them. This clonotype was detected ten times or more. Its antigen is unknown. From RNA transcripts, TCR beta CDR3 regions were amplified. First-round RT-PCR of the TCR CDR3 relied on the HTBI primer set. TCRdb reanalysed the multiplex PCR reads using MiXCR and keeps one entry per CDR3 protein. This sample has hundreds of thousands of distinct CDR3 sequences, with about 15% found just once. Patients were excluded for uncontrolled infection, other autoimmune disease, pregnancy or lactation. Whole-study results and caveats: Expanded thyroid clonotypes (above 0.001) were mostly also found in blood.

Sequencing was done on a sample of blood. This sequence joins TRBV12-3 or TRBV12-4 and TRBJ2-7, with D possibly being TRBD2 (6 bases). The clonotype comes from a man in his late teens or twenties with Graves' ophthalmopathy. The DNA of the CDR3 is TGTGCCAGCAGTTTGGCTAGCGTGCCCTACGAGCAGTACTTC. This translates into CASSLASVPYEQYF.